This T cell receptor (beta chain) was recovered during a study of long-term antiretroviral therapy in people with HIV. Study-level results: The study found that diversity rose after ART but stayed below transplant donor controls. Blood collection from the mid-2000s to the late 2010s possibly occurred under older ART regimens. At every time point, clones expanded before ART dominated the repertoire. ART adherence, viral resistance and therapy changes went undocumented.

Note on this clone: Its antigen is still unknown.

They ran version v3.0 of the immunoSEQ assay at survey level. Generated by immunoSEQ multiplex PCR, the TCRdb table keeps only in-frame clones and is missing some. Seen here are about 21,000 clones, about nine tenths observed once, and the top ten hold 7.5% to 9.5%. This CDR3 region has 12 residues. CDR1 is GTSNPN, CDR2 SVGIG, per germline (reference sequence). Deletions cut 1 base from V and 8 bases from J, with 11 bases between. This clonotype was sampled from a man aged 18 to 35 with HIV. The chain is built from TRBV30 and TRBJ1-2; D gene uncertain. The material was unsorted PBMCs, obtained 0.2 years before starting antiretroviral therapy. Here the CDR3 reads CAWSETLRGYTF. The CDR3 DNA is TGTGCCTGGAGTGAGACCTTGCGGGGCTACACCTTC.